The clone carrying this T cell receptor (beta chain) was seen many times. CDR1 and CDR2 from the germline V gene are DFQATT and SNEGSKA (reference sequence). The V segment lost 6 bases and the J segment 0 bases; nucleotides outside the gene matches: 6. The CDR3 covers 14 residues. For TCRbeta, the library was prepared with unique molecular identifiers. TCRdb called the PCR reads again in MiXCR, with one record for every CDR3 protein. The sample lists about 130,000 distinct CDR3 sequences, around a tenth occurring once. This record belongs to a study of T-cell reconstitution after alpha-beta-depleted transplantation in children.

This receptor was taken from a girl under three years old who had a stem cell transplant for combined immunodeficiency, so the T cells may come from the graft donor. This sample comprised PBMCs, mostly from graft donor cells, obtained 180 days after TCRalphabeta/CD19-depleted stem cell transplant. The chain has TRBV20-1 and TRBJ2-7; the match to TRBD1 covers 9 bases. CDR3 loop: CSARDRESSYEQYF. The CDR3 coding sequence is TGCAGTGCACGGGACAGGGAGAGCTCCTACGAGCAGTACTTC.